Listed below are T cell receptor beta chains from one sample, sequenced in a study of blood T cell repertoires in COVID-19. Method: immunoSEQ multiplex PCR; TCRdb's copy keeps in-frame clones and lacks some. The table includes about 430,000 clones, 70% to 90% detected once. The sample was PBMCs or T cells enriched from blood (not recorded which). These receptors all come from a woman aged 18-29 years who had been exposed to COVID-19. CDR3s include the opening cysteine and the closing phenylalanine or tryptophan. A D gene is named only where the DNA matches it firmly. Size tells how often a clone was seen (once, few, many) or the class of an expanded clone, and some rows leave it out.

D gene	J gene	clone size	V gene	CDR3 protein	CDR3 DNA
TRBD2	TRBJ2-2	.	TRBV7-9	CASSIKREYPGELFF	TGTGCCAGCAGCATAAAGCGGGAGTACCCCGGGGAGCTGTTTTTT
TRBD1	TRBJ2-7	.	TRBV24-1	CATSDSWDSSYEQYF	TGTGCCACCAGTGATTCCTGGGACAGCTCCTACGAGCAGTACTTC
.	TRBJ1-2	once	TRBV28	CASSSSGGGKHSPYGYTF	TGTGCCAGCAGTAGCTCGGGTGGGGGCAAACATTCCCCTTATGGCTACACCTTC
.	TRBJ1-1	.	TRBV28	CASSRGNPTEAFF	TGTGCCAGCAGTCGGGGAAACCCGACCGAAGCTTTCTTT
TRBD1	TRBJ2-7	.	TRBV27	CASWDRVYEQYF	TGTGCCAGCTGGGACAGGGTCTACGAGCAGTACTTC
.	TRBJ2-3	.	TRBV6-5	CASSYGERGDTQYF	TGTGCCAGCAGTTACGGGGAAAGAGGGGATACGCAGTATTTT
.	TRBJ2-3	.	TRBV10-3	CATHPAAVSTQYF	TGTGCCACCCACCCAGCGGCTGTAAGTACGCAGTATTTT
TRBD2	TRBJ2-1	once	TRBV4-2	CASSQEAGTSAHEQFF	TGTGCCAGCAGCCAAGAAGCGGGAACTAGCGCACATGAGCAGTTCTTC
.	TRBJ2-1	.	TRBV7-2	CASSPPPGSPRSEQFF	TGTGCCAGCAGCCCTCCCCCGGGAAGCCCCCGGTCTGAGCAGTTCTTC
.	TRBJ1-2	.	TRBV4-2	CASSQVTGSERGGYTF	TGTGCCAGCAGCCAAGTCACTGGAAGCGAAAGGGGTGGCTACACCTTC
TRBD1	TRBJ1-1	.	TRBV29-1	CSVEGTGMNTEAFF	TGCAGCGTTGAGGGGACAGGGATGAACACTGAAGCTTTCTTT
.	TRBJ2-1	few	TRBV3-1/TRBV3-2	CASSPTSSYNEQFF	TGTGCCAGCAGCCCGACTAGCTCCTACAATGAGCAGTTCTTC
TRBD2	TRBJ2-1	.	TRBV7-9	CASSISGTSAHNEQFF	TGTGCCAGCAGCATTTCCGGGACTAGCGCCCACAATGAGCAGTTCTTC
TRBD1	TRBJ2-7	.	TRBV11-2	CASSLVGTGAYEQYF	TGTGCCAGCAGCTTAGTTGGGACAGGAGCCTACGAGCAGTACTTC
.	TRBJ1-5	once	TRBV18	CASSPGTGQPQHF	TGTGCCAGCTCACCAGGGACTGGTCAGCCCCAGCATTTT
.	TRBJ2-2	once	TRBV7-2	CASSLVSSASSGELFF	TGTGCCAGCAGCTTAGTATCCTCCGCTAGCTCGGGGGAGCTGTTTTTT
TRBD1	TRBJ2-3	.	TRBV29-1	CSADQGARSTDTQYF	TGCAGCGCGGACCAGGGGGCCCGTAGCACAGATACGCAGTATTTT
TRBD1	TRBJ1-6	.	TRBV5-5	CATGTGYQNSPLHF	TGTGCCACCGGGACAGGGTATCAAAATTCACCCCTCCACTTT
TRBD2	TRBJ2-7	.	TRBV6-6	CASSSGRGRLGEQYF	TGTGCCAGCAGTTCGGGCCGCGGGAGGTTAGGCGAGCAGTACTTC
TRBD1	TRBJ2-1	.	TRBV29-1	CSAFPDRDASIEQFF	TGCAGCGCCTTCCCAGACAGGGATGCTTCTATCGAGCAGTTCTTC